The 10 T cell receptor beta chains below come from one sample, sequenced in a study of T cells in Graves' hyperthyroidism and ophthalmopathy. Amplified TCR beta CDR3 regions derived from RNA transcripts. When the TCR CDR3 underwent first-round RT-PCR, the HTBI primer set was used. TCRdb reanalysed the multiplex PCR reads using MiXCR and keeps one entry per CDR3 protein. The table shows approximately 330,000 distinct CDR3 sequences, with 15% to 20% occurring only once. Sequenced input: blood. All receptors derive from a woman aged 45-65 years with Graves' hyperthyroidism.

This clonotype has ten or more counts. The rearrangement links TRBV3-1 to TRBJ1-4; 8 nucleotides align to TRBD1. J lost 6 bases, V lost 2 bases, and 2 bases had no gene match. The CDR3 extends over 14 amino acids. Per germline, CDR1 LGHDT and CDR2 YNNKEL (reference sequence). The CDR3 DNA reads TGTGCCAGCAGCCAACCGACAGGGGATGAAAAACTGTTTTTT. It yields the protein CASSQPTGDEKLFF. Using reference TRBV3-1 and TRBJ1-4 for the parts outside the CDR3, the full variable domain is DTAVSQTPKYLVTQMGNDKSIKCEQNLGHDTMYWYKQDSKKFLKIMFSYNNKELIINETVPNRFSPKSPDKAHLNLHINSLELGDSAVYFCASSQPTGDEKLFFGSGTQLSVL.

With regard to this clonotype: One base away lies a much larger clone, so this may be a sequencing read error. The V call is TRBV3-1, the J call TRBJ2-7; 7 bases are shared with TRBD1. The CDR3 sequence is 13 residues long. Germline values: CDR1 LGHDT, CDR2 YNNKEL (reference sequence). V lost 5 bases and J lost 9; bases outside the gene matches: 10. The CDR3 DNA follows: TGTGCCAGCAGCTCATTTGTAGGGGGCGGGCAGTACGTC. This codes for CASSSFVGGGQYV.

This clonotype was recorded a few times. This chain joins TRBV20-1 and TRBJ1-1; 10 nucleotides align to TRBD1. Germline V gene lookup returns CDR1 DFQATT and CDR2 SNEGSKA (reference sequence). The CDR3 runs 13 residues. With V trimmed by 3 bases and J by 5 bases, 3 bases remained unmatched. The CDR3 reads CSARGDRGTEAFF. CDR3 bases: TGCAGTGCTAGGGGGGACAGGGGAACTGAAGCTTTCTTT.

This clonotype was picked up a small number of times. The chain has TRBV7-6 and TRBJ2-3; D is unresolved. The CDR3 length is 12 residues. CDR1 is SGHVS, CDR2 FNYEAQ, per germline. V was shortened by 6 bases and J by 6 bases, with 10 bases between the two germline ends. Here the CDR3 reads CASSQTRDTQYF. In DNA form, the CDR3 reads TGTGCCAGCAGTCAGACCCGGGATACGCAGTATTTT.

This clonotype was observed many times. The chain links TRBV20-1 to TRBJ1-1; no clear D. This CDR3 has 12 residues. With 0 bases removed from V and 5 bases from J, the gap between germline ends came to 7 bases. CDR1 is DFQATT, CDR2 SNEGSKA, per germline (reference sequence). CDR3: CSARDEVTEAFF. CDR3 bases: TGCAGTGCTAGAGATGAGGTGACTGAAGCTTTCTTT.

This clonotype was seen repeatedly, ten times or more. This chain links TRBV20-1 with TRBJ2-1, with TRBD2 as a possible D gene (6 bases). This CDR3 is 13 amino acids long. The V end lost 3 bases, the J end lost 3 bases, and 9 bases lay between the germline ends. Germline CDR1 DFQATT, CDR2 SNEGSKA (reference sequence). CDR3 nucleotides: TGCAGTGCTAGCCGGGGGTTCTACAATGAGCAGTTCTTC. Translating gives CSASRGFYNEQFF.

About this clonotype: The junction differs from germline at one of its ends, possibly a read error. This chain uses TRBV2 with TRBJ2-5; 7 bases line up with TRBD2. The germline V gene has CDR1 SNHLY and CDR2 FYNNEI. This CDR3 is 10 amino acids long. The CDR3 region has the DNA TGCGCAGCCGGGAGGGAGACCCAGTACTTC. Protein product: CAAGRETQYF. Full variable domain (missing parts from reference TRBV2 and TRBJ2-5): EPEVTQTPSHQVTQMGQEVILRCVPISNHLYFYWYRQILGQKVEFLVSFYNNEISEKSEIFDDQFSVERPDGSNFTLKIRSTKLEDSAMYFCAAGRETQYFGPGTRLLVL.

This clonotype appeared many times. The chain joins TRBV11-2 to TRBJ1-1, with 8 bases matching TRBD1. The CDR3 spans 15 residues. Per germline, CDR1 SGHAT and CDR2 FQNNGV. With V trimmed by 4 bases and J by 2 bases, 6 bases remained unmatched. DNA of the CDR3: TGTGCCAGCAGCTCCCCGGACAGGGCAAACACTGAAGCTTTCTTT. Translation gives CASSSPDRANTEAFF.

V gene TRBV6-2 or TRBV6-3 combines with J gene TRBJ1-3; D is perhaps TRBD1 (6 bases). The CDR3 is 16 amino acids. V lost 5 bases, J lost 4 bases, and 18 bases lay in between. CDR1 MNHEY and CDR2 SVGEGT come from the germline V gene. The CDR3 coding sequence is TGTGCCAGCAGTCCCACGTGGGGACAACTCGGAAACACCATATATTTT. Amino acid sequence: CASSPTWGQLGNTIYF.

V is TRBV20-1 and J is TRBJ2-7; perhaps TRBD1 as D (5 bases). The V end was cut by 4 bases, the J end by 0 bases, with 10 bases between. Germline CDR1 reads DFQATT; CDR2 reads SNEGSKA (reference sequence). The CDR3 extends over 13 amino acids. For the CDR3, the DNA is TGCAGTGCTAACCCGGACACCTCCTACGAGCAGTACTTC. It yields the protein CSANPDTSYEQYF.